This paragraph covers one T cell receptor beta chain sequence. The data were taken from a study of OX40 agonist ivuxolimab in advanced cancers. Across the whole study: Patients in the trial were receiving intravenous ivuxolimab every 2 weeks, at doses of 0.01 to 10 mg/kg.

The CDR3 sequence is 18 residues long. Germline V gene sequence: CDR1 MNHEY, CDR2 SMNVEV (reference sequence). Patients were ineligible given autoimmune disease history or systemic immunosuppression. This table comes from immunoSEQ multiplex PCR, and its TCRdb copy is limited to in-frame clones, with some not included. The sample yields tens of thousands of clones, around nine tenths seen once. This receptor was obtained from an adult with an advanced solid tumor such as melanoma, head and neck, liver or kidney cancer. The chain joins TRBV27 to TRBJ2-5, with TRBD1 matching 8 bases. The J call may be mistaken, given a closer DNA end match to TRBJ2-7. The sample in question was CD4+ or CD8+ T cells sorted from blood, obtained in a trial of the OX40 agonist ivuxolimab. Written as DNA, the CDR3 is TGTGCCAGCAGTTTATCGTCTTGGGGCAGGGGGCTTTCCTACGAGCAGTACTTC. This encodes CASSLSSWGRGLSYEQYF.